These 17 T cell receptor beta chains were all obtained from the same sample, sequenced in a study of blood T cell repertoires in COVID-19. Sequencing used immunoSEQ multiplex PCR; TCRdb keeps in-frame clones, though not all of them. The data hold approximately 190,000 clones, with 90% observed a single time. The sample comprised peripheral blood. These receptors originate from a man aged 50 or older with acute or convalescent COVID-19.

The V and J genes are TRBV21-1 and TRBJ2-1; the table gives TRBD2 as D, unverified against the DNA. TRBV21-1 is labeled a pseudogene. There are 16 residues in the CDR3. CDR3 DNA: TGTGCCAGCTCTAGCGGGAGGATCGCTTCCTACAATGAGCAGTTCTTC. It specifies CASSSGRIASYNEQFF.

V usage is TRBV4-1 and J usage is TRBJ2-5, with 7 bases aligning to TRBD2. V lost 2 bases, J lost 2 bases, and 8 bases stayed unmatched. Germline V CDR1 and CDR2: MGHRA, YSYEKL. There are 16 residues in the CDR3. CDR3 bases: TGCGCCAGCAGCCAACGGGCTAGCGGAGGGCAAGAGACCCAGTACTTC. Translated: CASSQRASGGQETQYF.

V usage is TRBV15 and J usage is TRBJ2-1; TRBD2 matches 8 bases. There are 16 residues in the CDR3. Germline loops: CDR1 LNHNV, CDR2 YYDKDF (reference sequence). V was clipped by 2 bases and J by 6 bases; unmatched bases: 9. The CDR3: CATSRRSGGASNEQFF. CDR3 nucleotide sequence: TGTGCCACCAGCAGACGAAGCGGGGGAGCCTCCAATGAGCAGTTCTTC.

The table lists this clone with a count of one. The chain links TRBV24-1 to TRBJ2-2; D might be TRBD1 (6 bases). Trimming stripped 7 bases from V and 1 base from J, with 12 bases between. Per the germline V gene, CDR1 is KGHDR and CDR2 is SFDVKD. The CDR3 loop spans 15 amino acids. The CDR3 sequence: CATRGPGQNTGELFF. The CDR3, as DNA: TGTGCCACCAGAGGTCCGGGACAGAACACCGGGGAGCTGTTTTTT.

The chain links TRBV6-5 to TRBJ2-7, with 10 nucleotides matching TRBD2. From germline, CDR1 is MNHEY and CDR2 SVGAGI. The CDR3 length is 14 residues. V shed 7 bases, J shed 6 bases, and the junction held 9 bases outside the gene matches. This CDR3 is CASTLLAGGREQYF. In DNA form, the CDR3 reads TGTGCCAGCACGCTCTTAGCGGGAGGTCGCGAGCAGTACTTC.

The genes are TRBV3-1 (or the pseudogene TRBV3-2) and TRBJ2-5; D unclear. CDR3 length equals 13 residues. V lost 0 bases and J lost 2, with 4 bases in between. Germline V gene data show CDR1 as LGHDT and CDR2 as YNNKEL (reference sequence). This CDR3 reads CASSQDVQETQYF. In DNA form, the CDR3 reads TGTGCCAGCAGCCAAGATGTACAAGAGACCCAGTACTTC.

The J gene is TRBJ2-7, the V gene TRBV7-9; no clear D. CDR1 is SEHNR, CDR2 FQNEAQ, per germline (reference sequence). V was cut by 5 bases and J by 4 bases, with 9 bases left in between. The CDR3 has 12 residues. The CDR3 is CASSAFTYEQYF. The CDR3, as DNA: TGTGCCAGCAGCGCCTTCACTTACGAGCAGTACTTC.

The rearrangement uses TRBV2 and TRBJ2-3, with D perhaps matching TRBD2 (6 bases). Germline loops: CDR1 SNHLY, CDR2 FYNNEI. The CDR3 runs to 14 residues. V was trimmed by 6 bases and J by 5 bases, leaving 15 bases between them. The CDR3 DNA is TGTGCCAGCAGCAGTCAGGGAGGTTTAGATACGCAGTATTTT. Protein product: CASSSQGGLDTQYF.

This chain links TRBV24-1 with TRBJ2-2; 10 bases agree with TRBD1. Germline lookup yields CDR1 KGHDR and CDR2 SFDVKD. The CDR3 has 16 residues. V shed 7 bases and J 4 bases; nucleotides not matched to a gene: 8. CDR3 sequence: CATSVSGTGATGELFF. The CDR3 bases are TGTGCCACCAGCGTATCTGGGACAGGGGCCACCGGGGAGCTGTTTTTT.

The chain recombines TRBV5-1 with TRBJ1-5; 8 bases match TRBD1. Looked up from germline, CDR1 is SGHRS and CDR2 is YFSETQ. This CDR3 is 16 amino acids long. V trimming: 0 bases; J trimming: 5 bases; junction bases outside the gene matches: 7. The CDR3: CASSLGTGGTDQPQHF. CDR3 DNA: TGCGCCAGCAGCTTGGGAACAGGGGGAACGGATCAGCCCCAGCATTTT.

The chain carries TRBV3-1 (or the pseudogene TRBV3-2) and TRBJ1-2; D not resolved. CDR3 length: 13 amino acids. Deletions cut 7 bases from V and 3 bases from J, with 12 bases between. Looked up from germline, CDR1 is LGHDT and CDR2 is YNNKEL (reference sequence). CDR3 DNA sequence: TGTGCCAGCACTCCATTTGGAGACTATGGCTACACCTTC. It specifies CASTPFGDYGYTF.

V and J are TRBV28 and TRBJ2-3; 10 bases map to TRBD2. The V and J ends lost 5 bases and 6 bases, in that order; junction bases with no gene match: 14. CDR1 and CDR2 from the germline V gene are MDHEN and SYDVKM. The CDR3 has 17 residues. CDR3 region: CASSTGTSELQWDTQYF. The DNA of the CDR3 is TGTGCCAGCAGTACCGGGACTAGCGAACTCCAGTGGGATACGCAGTATTTT. The whole variable domain, filled in from reference TRBV28 and TRBJ2-3, reads DVKVTQSSRYLVKRTGEKVFLECVQDMDHENMFWYRQDPGLGLRLIYFSYDVKMKEKGDIPEGYSVSREKKERFSLILESASTNQTSMYLCASSTGTSELQWDTQYFGPGTRLTVL.

The chain combines TRBV19 with TRBJ1-1; D gene unclear. Germline lookup yields CDR1 LNHDA and CDR2 SQIVND (reference sequence). With 6 bases removed from V and 0 bases from J, the gap between germline ends came to 11 bases. This CDR3 contains 14 residues. Here the CDR3 reads CASRIQAMNTEAFF. The DNA for the CDR3 is TGTGCCAGTAGAATCCAGGCGATGAACACTGAAGCTTTCTTT.

The chain couples TRBV18 to TRBJ2-5; 7 positions match TRBD2. The V gene end was trimmed by 6 bases and the J gene end by 4 bases; junction bases not matched to a gene: 11. CDR3 length: 15 amino acids. CDR1 and CDR2 from the germline V gene are KGHSH and LQKENI. Written as DNA, the CDR3 is TGTGCCAGCTCCCGCGCGAGCGGGATCCGAGAGACCCAGTACTTC. It encodes CASSRASGIRETQYF.

V is TRBV7-9 and J is TRBJ1-4, with a tentative D call TRBD1 (5 bases). The length of the CDR3 is 14 residues. V was shortened by 7 bases and J by 3 bases, with 12 bases between the two germline ends. Germline loops: CDR1 SEHNR, CDR2 FQNEAQ (reference sequence). The CDR3 sequence is CASTSGGANEKLFF. As DNA, the CDR3 is TGTGCCAGCACCTCCGGGGGGGCTAATGAAAAACTGTTTTTT. Complete variable domain (other parts from reference TRBV7-9 and TRBJ1-4): DTGVSQNPRHKITKRGQNVTFRCDPISEHNRLYWYRQTLGQGPEFLTYFQNEAQLEKSRLLSDRFSAERPKGSFSTLEIQRTEQGDSAMYLCASTSGGANEKLFFGSGTQLSVL.

This sequence joins TRBV6-5 and TRBJ2-7, with D perhaps TRBD1 (6 bases). The CDR3 has 13 residues. Germline assignment: CDR1 MNHEY and CDR2 SVGAGI. With 2 bases removed from V and 2 bases from J, the gap between germline ends came to 7 bases. The CDR3 DNA reads TGTGCCAGCAGTTACAACAGGGCCTACGAGCAGTACTTC. Translated, it gives CASSYNRAYEQYF.

The chain recombines TRBV13 with TRBJ2-2; 7 bases map to TRBD2. The V and J ends lost 1 base and 3 bases, in that order; junction bases with no gene match: 5. Per germline, CDR1 PRHDT and CDR2 FYEKMQ (reference sequence). The CDR3 spans 16 residues. Here the CDR3 reads CASSLVAGVYTGELFF. The DNA of the CDR3 is TGTGCCAGCAGCTTAGTCGCGGGGGTTTACACCGGGGAGCTGTTTTTT.